The 12 T cell receptor beta chains presented below share a single source sample, sequenced in a study of cytomegalovirus exposure and HLA in healthy donors. This PCR relied on a set of 60 Vbeta primers and 13 Jbeta primers. Only in-frame clones appear in the TCRdb table, and some are missing; sequencing was by immunoSEQ multiplex PCR. The sample records some 200,000 clones, over 60% being singletons. Sequencing was done on a sample of PBMCs. These receptors originate from a woman between 50 and 59 years old in good health and CMV-seronegative.

The rearrangement joins TRBV27 to TRBJ1-2; no clear D gene. CDR1 is MNHEY and CDR2 is SMNVEV in the germline V gene (reference sequence). The CDR3 is 17 residues long. The V and J ends lost 2 bases and 0 bases respectively, with 16 bases between them. The CDR3: CASSLPGSPLTNYGYTF. CDR3 DNA sequence: TGTGCCAGCAGTTTACCGGGATCCCCGCTAACTAACTATGGCTACACCTTC.

This chain links TRBV19 with TRBJ2-1, with a tentative D call TRBD2 (6 bases). Trimming cost V 9 bases and J 5 bases, with 14 bases left between them. The CDR3 covers 13 residues. Germline lookup yields CDR1 LNHDA and CDR2 SQIVND (reference sequence). The CDR3 coding sequence is TGTGCCAGCTCTTGGGGGGTGAACAATGAGCAGTTCTTC. It codes for CASSWGVNNEQFF.

The chain links TRBV9 to TRBJ2-1, with 9 bases matching TRBD2. Germline V gene data show CDR1 as SGDLS and CDR2 as YYNGEE. V gave up 0 bases and J gave up 5 bases; unmatched junction bases: 9. The CDR3 spans 17 residues. The CDR3 protein is CASSVAYLVAGDNEQFF. In DNA form, the CDR3 reads TGTGCCAGCAGCGTAGCCTATTTAGTAGCGGGGGACAATGAGCAGTTCTTC.

This sequence joins TRBV28 and TRBJ1-4, with 7 bases lining up with TRBD1. V dropped 7 bases and J dropped 2; count of bases not matched to a gene: 4. Germline lookup yields CDR1 MDHEN and CDR2 SYDVKM. The length of the CDR3 is 14 residues. The CDR3 spells CASTVDRTNEKLFF. DNA of the CDR3: TGTGCCAGCACCGTGGACAGGACTAATGAAAAACTGTTTTTT.

Details on this clone: Compared with germline, one end of the junction differs, possibly owing to a read error. The same CDR3 can be traced to other DNA sequences in this sample. This chain links TRBV7-2 with TRBJ1-6, with 9 bases identical to TRBD1. The CDR3 runs to 18 residues. Germline assignment: CDR1 SGHTA and CDR2 FQGNSA. The CDR3 loop reads CASSLGTPGDRDNSPLHF. CDR3 coding DNA: TGTGCCAGCAGCTTAGGGACTCCAGGGGACAGGGACAATTCGCCCCTCCACTTT.

The gene calls are TRBV4-3 and TRBJ1-1; perhaps TRBD1 as D (5 bases). The V end lost 1 base, the J end lost 8 bases, and 14 bases lay between the germline ends. CDR3 size: 14 residues. Germline V gives CDR1 LGHNA, CDR2 YSLEER. The CDR3 here is CASSQVGTTAEAFF. The CDR3 DNA reads as TGCGCCAGCAGCCAAGTCGGGACTACTGCCGAAGCTTTCTTT.

V is TRBV28 and J is TRBJ1-3, with 7 bases lining up with TRBD1. Germline CDR1 reads MDHEN; CDR2 reads SYDVKM. The CDR3 has 15 residues. V dropped 2 bases and J dropped 0; count of bases not matched to a gene: 1. The CDR3 here is CASSLGTDSGNTIYF. The CDR3 DNA sequence: TGTGCCAGCAGTTTAGGGACAGACTCTGGAAACACCATATATTTT.

Only a few counts were recorded for this clone. This chain links TRBV19 with TRBJ1-6; a possible D gene is TRBD1 (6 bases). Trimming removed 3 bases at V and 8 bases at J, with 11 bases between. CDR1 LNHDA and CDR2 SQIVND come from the germline V gene (reference sequence). CDR3 length: 14 residues. The CDR3 nucleotides are TGTGCCAGTAGTATCCGACAGGCTGATTCACCCCTCCACTTT. Protein sequence: CASSIRQADSPLHF.

V and J are TRBV5-5 and TRBJ2-5; D is unclear. The CDR3 extends over 14 amino acids. Germline loops: CDR1 SGHKS, CDR2 YYEKEE (reference sequence). V shed 2 bases and J shed 5 bases, with 13 bases lying between them. The DNA for the CDR3 is TGTGCCAGCAGCTTTGAGGCACAACGGGAGACCCAGTACTTC. Translation gives CASSFEAQRETQYF.

The J gene is TRBJ1-2, the V gene TRBV18; 7 nucleotides align to TRBD1. Trimming removed 4 bases from V and 6 bases from J; junction bases left unmatched: 5. The CDR3 is 13 amino acids. Per the germline V gene, CDR1 is KGHSH and CDR2 is LQKENI. DNA of the CDR3: TGTGCCAGCTCACAGGGGGCTGAGAATGGCTACACCTTC. This translates into CASSQGAENGYTF.

The chain carries TRBV5-8 and TRBJ1-5, with D perhaps matching TRBD1 (5 bases). The germline CDR1 and CDR2 sequences are SGHTS and YDEGEE. Deletions cut 5 bases from V and 0 bases from J, with 9 bases between. The CDR3 is 14 residues long. CDR3 nucleotide sequence: TGTGCCAGCAGAGACAGAAATAGCAATCAGCCCCAGCATTTT. This encodes CASRDRNSNQPQHF.

The sample holds one count of this clone. The V call is TRBV6-1, the J call TRBJ2-7, with a tentative D call TRBD2 (6 bases). Germline V gene sequence: CDR1 MNHNS, CDR2 SASEGT. V lost 6 bases and J lost 0, with 15 bases in between. The length of the CDR3 is 15 residues. CDR3 nucleotide sequence: TGTGCCAGCAGGGAGGGGACCTACAGCTCCTACGAGCAGTACTTC. Translation gives CASREGTYSSYEQYF.